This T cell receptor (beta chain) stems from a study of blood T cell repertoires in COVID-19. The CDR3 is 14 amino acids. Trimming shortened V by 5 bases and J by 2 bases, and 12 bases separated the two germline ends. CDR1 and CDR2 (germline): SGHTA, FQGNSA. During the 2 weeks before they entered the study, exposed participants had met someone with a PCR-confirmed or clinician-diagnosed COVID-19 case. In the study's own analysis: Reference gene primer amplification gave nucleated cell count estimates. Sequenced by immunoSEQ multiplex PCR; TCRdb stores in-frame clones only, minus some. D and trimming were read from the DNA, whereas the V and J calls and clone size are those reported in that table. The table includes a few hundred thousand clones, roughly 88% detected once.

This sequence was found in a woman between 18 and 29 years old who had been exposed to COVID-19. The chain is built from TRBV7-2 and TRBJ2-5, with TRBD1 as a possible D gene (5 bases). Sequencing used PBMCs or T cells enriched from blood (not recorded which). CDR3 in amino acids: CASSPRAVQETQYF. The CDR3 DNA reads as TGTGCCAGCAGCCCCAGGGCAGTACAAGAGACCCAGTACTTC. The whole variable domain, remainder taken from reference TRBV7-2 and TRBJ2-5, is GAGVSQSPSNKVTEKGKDVELRCDPISGHTALYWYRQSLGQGLEFLIYFQGNSAPDKSGLPSDRFSAERTGGSVSTLTIQRTQQEDSAVYLCASSPRAVQETQYFGPGTRLLVL.